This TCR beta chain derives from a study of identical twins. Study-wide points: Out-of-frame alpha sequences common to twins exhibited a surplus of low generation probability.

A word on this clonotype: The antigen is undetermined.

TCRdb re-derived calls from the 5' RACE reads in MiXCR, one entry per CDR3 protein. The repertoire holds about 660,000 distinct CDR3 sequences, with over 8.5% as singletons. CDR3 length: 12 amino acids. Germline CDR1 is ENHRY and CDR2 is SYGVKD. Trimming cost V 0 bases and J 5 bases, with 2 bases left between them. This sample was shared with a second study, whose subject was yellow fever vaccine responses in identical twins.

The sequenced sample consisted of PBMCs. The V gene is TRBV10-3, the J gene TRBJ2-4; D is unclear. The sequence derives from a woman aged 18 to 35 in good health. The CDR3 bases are TGTGCCATCAGTGAGTCCCAAAACATTCAGTACTTC. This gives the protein CAISESQNIQYF.